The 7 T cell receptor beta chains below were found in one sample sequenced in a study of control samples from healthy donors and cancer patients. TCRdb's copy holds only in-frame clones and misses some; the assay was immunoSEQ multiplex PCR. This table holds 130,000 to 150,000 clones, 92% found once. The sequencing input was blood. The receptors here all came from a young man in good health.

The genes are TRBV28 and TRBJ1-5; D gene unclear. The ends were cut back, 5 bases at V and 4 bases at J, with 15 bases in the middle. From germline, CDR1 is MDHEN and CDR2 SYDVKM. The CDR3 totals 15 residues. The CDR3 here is CASSRLRQVNQPQHF. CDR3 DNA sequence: TGTGCCAGCAGTCGCCTACGGCAAGTTAATCAGCCCCAGCATTTT.

In nucleotides, the CDR3 is TGTGCCAGTAGTAACGGGATGTCGAATGAAAAACTGTTTTTT. Translating gives CASSNGMSNEKLFF. J is TRBJ1-4 and V is TRBV19; D remains ambiguous. The CDR3 has 14 residues. Germline assignment: CDR1 LNHDA and CDR2 SQIVND (reference sequence). Trimming removed 4 bases from V and 5 bases from J, with 11 bases in between.

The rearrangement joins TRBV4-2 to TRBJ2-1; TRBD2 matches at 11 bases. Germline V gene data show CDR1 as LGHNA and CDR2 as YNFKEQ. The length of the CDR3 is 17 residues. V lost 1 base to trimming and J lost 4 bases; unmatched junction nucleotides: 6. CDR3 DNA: TGTGCCAGCAGCCAAGGACTAGCGGGAAATATATACAATGAGCAGTTCTTC. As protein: CASSQGLAGNIYNEQFF.

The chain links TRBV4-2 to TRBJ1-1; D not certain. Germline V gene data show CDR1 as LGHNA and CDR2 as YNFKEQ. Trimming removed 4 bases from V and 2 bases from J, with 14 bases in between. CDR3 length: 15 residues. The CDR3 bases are TGTGCCAGCAGCCGCATGGACGCGGTCAACACTGAAGCTTTCTTT. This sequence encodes CASSRMDAVNTEAFF.

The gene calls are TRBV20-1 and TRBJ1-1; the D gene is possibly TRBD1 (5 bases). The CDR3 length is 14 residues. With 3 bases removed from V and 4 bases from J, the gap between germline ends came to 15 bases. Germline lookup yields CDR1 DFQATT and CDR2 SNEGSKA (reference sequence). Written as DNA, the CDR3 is TGCAGTGCTAGTCAGGGCGGGGGGGTCACTGAAGCTTTCTTT. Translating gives CSASQGGGVTEAFF.

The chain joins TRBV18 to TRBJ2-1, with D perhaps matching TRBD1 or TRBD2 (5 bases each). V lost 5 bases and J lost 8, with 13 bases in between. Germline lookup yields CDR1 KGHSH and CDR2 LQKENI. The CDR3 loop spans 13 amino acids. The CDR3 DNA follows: TGTGCCAGCTCAACTCTCGGGGCGGATGAGCAGTTCTTC. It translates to CASSTLGADEQFF.

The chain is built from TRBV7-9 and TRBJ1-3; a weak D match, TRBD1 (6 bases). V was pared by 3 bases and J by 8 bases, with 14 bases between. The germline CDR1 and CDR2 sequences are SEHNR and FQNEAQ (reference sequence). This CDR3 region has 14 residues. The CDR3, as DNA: TGTGCCAGCAGCTTTTTCAGGGGTCCGGACACCATATATTTT. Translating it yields CASSFFRGPDTIYF. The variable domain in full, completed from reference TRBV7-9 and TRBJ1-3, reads DTGVSQNPRHKITKRGQNVTFRCDPISEHNRLYWYRQTLGQGPEFLTYFQNEAQLEKSRLLSDRFSAERPKGSFSTLEIQRTEQGDSAMYLCASSFFRGPDTIYFGEGSWLTVV.